Listed below are T cell receptor beta chains from one sample, sequenced in a study of a mutant IDH1 vaccine in newly diagnosed glioma. Assay: immunoSEQ multiplex PCR; the TCRdb copy retains only in-frame clones and omits some. The data show approximately 41,000 clones, over 70% seen once. Which antigens these TCRs recognize remains unknown. Sequenced here: PBMCs, sampled from a glioma patient whose treatment included an IDH1 peptide vaccine. These receptor sequences come from a woman aged 35 to 49 with glioma. Some clones in this sample may be carry-over from other donors' samples. The CDR3 runs from the conserved cysteine through the conserved F or W. The D gene is left open where the match is weak. Clone size is shown for a subset of rows, as once, few, many or a class of expanded clone.

>TRBV5-5|TRBJ2-7|TRBD2|-
TGTGCCAGCAGCTTGGAAGCCTTTATGGCGGGAGGCCTTTTGGAGCAGTACTTC
CASSLEAFMAGGLLEQYF
>TRBV5-5|TRBJ1-1|TRBD1|-
TGTGCCAGCAGCTTGAAACAGGGGACTGAAGCTTTCTTT
CASSLKQGTEAFF
>TRBV23-1|TRBJ1-6|-|-
TGCGCCAGCAGTCGTAATTCACCCCTCCACTTT
CASSRNSPLHF
>TRBV5-1|TRBJ2-3|-|once
TGCGCCAGCAGCTTGGCCTGGGTGGTTGGCACAGATACGCAGTATTTT
CASSLAWVVGTDTQYF
>TRBV7-9|TRBJ2-5|-|once
TGTGCCAGCAGCTACCTGTCGGATGGCGAGACCCAGTACTTC
CASSYLSDGETQYF
>TRBV27|TRBJ1-2|-|-
TGTGCCAGCAGTTGGTCCTCGATGGGGTATGGCTACACCTTC
CASSWSSMGYGYTF
>TRBV14|TRBJ1-2|-|-
TGTGCCAGCAGCATCAGTGGACTCTATGGCTACACCTTC
CASSISGLYGYTF
>TRBV6-5|TRBJ1-3|-|-
TGTGCCAGCAGTTACGAGAGGTATAACTCTGGAAACACCATATATTTT
CASSYERYNSGNTIYF
>TRBV11-3|TRBJ2-2|-|-
TGTGCCAGCAGCTTAGCAGTAAACACCGGGGAGCTGTTTTTT
CASSLAVNTGELFF
>TRBV7-3|TRBJ1-1|-|-
TGTGCCAGCAGCTTATTAGGGGGACCCACTGAAGCTTTCTTT
CASSLLGGPTEAFF
>TRBV29-1|TRBJ1-1|-|few
TGCAGCGTTCGCGGAGCCTCTTTATTTGGGAACACTGAAGCTTTCTTT
CSVRGASLFGNTEAFF
>TRBV6-1|TRBJ1-3|TRBD1|-
TGTGCCAGCCGGACAGGGATCGGAAACACCATATATTTT
CASRTGIGNTIYF
>TRBV29-1|TRBJ2-6|-|-
TGCAGCGTTTTTCCCTCTGGGGCCAACGTCCTGACTTTC
CSVFPSGANVLTF
>TRBV27|TRBJ1-5|TRBD1|medium-sized
TGTGCCAGCAGTTTATCCGGGACAGCCCGCAATCAGCCCCAGCATTTT
CASSLSGTARNQPQHF
>TRBV2|TRBJ1-5|-|medium-sized
TGTGCCAGCGGGCTCGGCCGAGATCAGCCCCAGCATTTT
CASGLGRDQPQHF
>TRBV4-3|TRBJ1-5|-|-
TGCGCCAGCAGCCAAGATCGCGGGGGCCAGGGACAGCCCCAGCATTTT
CASSQDRGGQGQPQHF
>TRBV29-1|TRBJ1-2|-|-
TGCAGCGTTGATTATGCAGGGGTCTACACCTTC
CSVDYAGVYTF
>TRBV30|TRBJ1-1|-|few
TGTGCCTGGGAAGGACGTGGGACTGAAGCTTTCTTT
CAWEGRGTEAFF
>TRBV10-3|TRBJ2-4|-|-
TGTGCCATCAGTGAGCCAGGTGATAAAAACATTCAGTACTTC
CAISEPGDKNIQYF
>TRBV7-8|TRBJ1-5|-|-
TGTGCCAGCAGCTTAAGTCCCAGGGATGGTCAGCCCCAGCATTTT
CASSLSPRDGQPQHF
>TRBV9|TRBJ2-7|-|-
TGTGCCAGCAGCGCGACGGGAGTCCTACGAGAGCAGTACTTC
CASSATGVLREQYF
>TRBV28|TRBJ2-5|TRBD1|-
TGTGCCACCCTAAGGGGGCGGACCCAGTACTTC
CATLRGRTQYF
>TRBV25-1|TRBJ2-2|-|-
TGTGCCAGCAGTGAACCGTACCCCAGCGGGGAGCTGTTTTTT
CASSEPYPSGELFF
>TRBV7-7|TRBJ2-5|-|-
TGTGCTAGCAGCTTAGCCCAGGGACAAGAGACCCAGTACTTC
CASSLAQGQETQYF
>TRBV30|TRBJ1-2|-|-
TGTGCCTGGAGCACTGGACAGCTTCGGGGCTATGGCTACACCTTC
CAWSTGQLRGYGYTF
>TRBV6-4|TRBJ2-3|-|-
TGTGCCAGCAGCCCCGAGGGGTTCACAGATACGCAGTATTTT
CASSPEGFTDTQYF
>TRBV18|TRBJ2-3|-|-
TGTGCCAGCTCACCAGGGACGACGGGCACAGATACGCAGTATTTT
CASSPGTTGTDTQYF
>TRBV7-2|TRBJ2-7|TRBD1|-
TGTGCCAGCAGCTTAGAACAGGGGCAGCAGTACTTC
CASSLEQGQQYF
>TRBV27|TRBJ1-2|-|once
TGTGCCAGCAGACAGGGAGTTAACTATGGCTACACCTTC
CASRQGVNYGYTF
>TRBV2|TRBJ2-7|TRBD2|-
TGTGCCAGCAGTGAGGAGGTTGGACTAGCTGTTGTCTTC
CASSEEVGLAVVF
>TRBV6-9|TRBJ2-5|-|-
TGTGCCAGCAGTAACGAGACCCAGTACTTC
CASSNETQYF
>TRBV29-1|TRBJ2-6|-|-
TGCAGCGCCTTCGTTTCTGGGGCCAACGTCCTGACTTTC
CSAFVSGANVLTF
>TRBV19|TRBJ1-2|TRBD1|-
TGTGCCAGTAGTCCTCAGGGGGGGAACTATGGCTACACCTTC
CASSPQGGNYGYTF
>TRBV1|TRBJ2-1|-|-
TGCACCAGCAGCCGCCGACTCCTCAATGAGCAGTTCTTC
CTSSRRLLNEQFF
>TRBV5-1|TRBJ2-5|-|-
TGCGCCAGCAGCTTTCAGGAACAAGAGACCCAGTACTTC
CASSFQEQETQYF
>TRBV19|TRBJ2-7|TRBD1|-
TGTGCCTGCTCAGGGGGAGACTTGGGTTCCTCCTACGAGCAGTACTTC
CACSGGDLGSSYEQYF
>TRBV7-9|TRBJ1-2|TRBD1|-
TGTGCCAGCAGCTTATATGGCAGGGGGGGCTACACCTTC
CASSLYGRGGYTF
>TRBV10-3|TRBJ2-4|-|-
TGTGCCATCAGTGAGTCTGAGACGGGCATACTAGCCAAAAACATTCAGTACTTC
CAISESETGILAKNIQYF
>TRBV5-1|TRBJ1-4|-|-
TGCGCCAGCAGCCCGGACAGTGACTCTAATGAAAAACTGTTTTTT
CASSPDSDSNEKLFF
>TRBV9|TRBJ1-6|-|-
TGTGCCAGCAGCGTAGAGGAGGGCAGGAGGAGCTCCTATAATTCACCCCTCCACTTT
CASSVEEGRRSSYNSPLHF
>TRBV19|TRBJ2-2|-|-
TGTGCCAGTCAGGGGCCCAGGGAAGGGCCCGGGGAGCTGTTTTTT
CASQGPREGPGELFF
>TRBV7-9|TRBJ2-7|-|-
TGTGCCAGCAGCTTAGTTGGTGGGTACGAGCAGTACTTC
CASSLVGGYEQYF
>TRBV20-1|TRBJ2-1|TRBD2|-
TGCAGTGTAGGACTAGCGGGTGCGTTCTTC
CSVGLAGAFF
>TRBV19|TRBJ2-2|-|-
TGTGCCAGTAATTCAGAGGGGCCCGGGGAGCTGTTTTTT
CASNSEGPGELFF
>TRBV2|TRBJ2-7|-|once
TGTGCCAGTTGGGCAGGGGAAACCTACGAGCAGTACTTC
CASWAGETYEQYF